Each of the 2 T cell receptor beta chains below was sequenced from the same sample in a study of CXCR3-negative and CXCR3-positive naive CD8 T cells. General study findings and limits: CXCR3-positive naive cells had TRB CDR3s that were more hydrophobic than CXCR3-negative naive cells had.

Their antigen targets remain unknown. TRB cDNA was prepared as libraries by UMI-labeled 5' RACE. TCRdb re-analyzed the 5' RACE reads; it lists each CDR3 protein once, without DNA. Recorded here are 150,000 or so distinct CDR3 sequences; the top ten clones represent less than 0.55%. Sequencing was carried out using naive CXCR3+ CD8+ T cells from blood. As to subset: CD45RO-CCR7+CD27+CD95- naive CD8+ T cells expressing CXCR3 (TNR3+). All receptors derive from a human donor in good health. Some clones in this sample may be carry-over from other donors' samples.

This sequence joins TRBV6-5 and TRBJ2-1; TCRdb selects TRBD2, and the lack of DNA leaves this call unchecked. CDR3 length: 15 residues. Germline CDR1 MNHEY, CDR2 SVGAGI. The CDR3 sequence: CASSLAGGGSNEQFF.

The chain links TRBV20-1 to TRBJ2-5; TCRdb proposes TRBD1, but this gene call is untestable without DNA. Germline CDR1 reads DFQATT; CDR2 reads SNEGSKA (reference sequence). CDR3 length: 15 residues. The CDR3 is CSARDGRGRQETQYF.